Sequencing of this TCR beta chain was carried out in a study of T cells in Graves' hyperthyroidism and ophthalmopathy. Findings and limits, study-wide: Ophthalmopathy, as predicted by the model, came a median about six months after the prediction.

Researchers amplified the TCR beta CDR3 regions from RNA transcripts. The study used the HTBI primer set for a first-round RT-PCR of the TCR CDR3. TCRdb independently ran MiXCR on the multiplex PCR reads; one entry per CDR3 protein. The table shows around 480,000 distinct CDR3 sequences, with around 15% occurring only once. Germline lookup yields CDR1 DFQATT and CDR2 SNEGSKA (reference sequence). The germline V and J ends were trimmed by 5 bases and 4 bases, with 11 bases remaining between them. The CDR3 spans 12 residues. In this sample, this clonotype turned up many times. Antigen: not known. The rearrangement uses TRBV20-1 and TRBJ1-2; D is possibly TRBD1 (5 bases). The source of this sequence is a young woman with Graves' hyperthyroidism. The source material was blood. CDR3 sequence (DNA): TGCAGTGCTTCCGACAGTCTCTATGGCTACACCTTC. Amino acids: CSASDSLYGYTF.